These 10 T cell receptor beta chains share one sample of origin, sequenced in a study of beta chain features in type 1 diabetes. Whole-study findings and limits: Significant though moderate, a shortening of TCRB CDR3s appeared in all four CD4+ subsets of Type 1 diabetes patients.

Expressed TCRB transcripts were sequenced, since all the RNA that had been isolated was reverse transcribed. The data were produced by immunoSEQ multiplex PCR, yet TCRdb's version contains in-frame clones alone and is incomplete. The sample shows about 650,000 clones, under 15% of them seen only once. These TCRs' antigens remain unknown. Sequenced: naive CD4+ T cells from blood. Source of these receptors: a man aged 25 to 40 with type 1 diabetes.

The CDR3 protein is CSVAGRFAPWGDEQFF. CDR3 DNA: TGCAGCGTTGCCGGGCGGTTTGCGCCGTGGGGGGATGAGCAGTTCTTC. The chain couples TRBV29-1 to TRBJ2-1; the D gene is possibly TRBD2 (6 bases). The V gene lost 4 bases and the J gene lost 8 bases, with 24 bases spanning the gap. The CDR3 contains 16 residues. Germline assignment: CDR1 SQVTM and CDR2 ANQGSEA.

The table lists this clone with a few counts. The V call is TRBV7-2, the J call TRBJ2-2; 8 bases agree with TRBD1. With 5 bases clipped from V and 2 bases from J, the junction kept 4 bases outside the gene matches. In germline, CDR1 is SGHTA, CDR2 FQGNSA. The CDR3 spans 15 residues. The CDR3 sequence is CASSQGQANTGELFF. The CDR3 bases are TGTGCCAGCAGCCAGGGACAGGCAAACACCGGGGAGCTGTTTTTT.

In this sample, this clone turned up once. This same CDR3 is encoded by further DNA sequences in the sample. This sequence joins TRBV9 and TRBJ2-3, with 7 bases fitting TRBD2. The trim removed 0 bases at V and 1 base at J, leaving 5 bases unmatched. The CDR3 is 16 residues long. The germline CDR1 and CDR2 sequences are SGDLS and YYNGEE. The CDR3 DNA follows: TGTGCCAGCAGCGTAGCTTCCAGCGGGGGCACAGATACGCAGTATTTT. This translates into CASSVASSGGTDTQYF.

This sequence joins TRBV14 and TRBJ2-7, with a tentative D call TRBD1 (5 bases). Trimming shortened V by 2 bases and J by 6 bases, and 14 bases separated the two germline ends. This CDR3 is 14 amino acids long. Looked up from germline, CDR1 is SGHDN and CDR2 is FVKESK. CDR3 loop: CASSQRVSGLEQYF. The CDR3 DNA follows: TGTGCCAGCAGCCAAAGAGTCTCAGGGCTCGAGCAGTACTTC.

The chain combines TRBV9 with TRBJ1-6, with D tentatively TRBD1 (5 bases). Trimming cost V 0 bases and J 5 bases, with 15 bases left between them. Germline V gene sequence: CDR1 SGDLS, CDR2 YYNGEE. The CDR3 totals 17 residues. CDR3 in DNA: TGTGCCAGCAGCGTAGGGTCGTCGAGGGGTGATAATTCACCCCTCCACTTT. Translation gives CASSVGSSRGDNSPLHF.

The chain links TRBV30 to TRBJ2-1; D is possibly TRBD1 (6 bases). CDR3 length: 15 residues. Trimming removed 1 base from V and 5 bases from J, with 15 bases in between. CDR1 is GTSNPN and CDR2 is SVGIG in the germline V gene (reference sequence). CDR3 DNA sequence: TGTGCCTGGAGTGCCCTGGGACACCTGAACAATGAGCAGTTCTTC. It is translated as CAWSALGHLNNEQFF.

This clone appeared a few times. The chain uses TRBV5-6 and TRBJ2-7; 7 bases agree with TRBD1. The germline gives CDR1 SGHDT, CDR2 YYEEEE. The V and J ends lost 4 bases and 3 bases, in that order; junction bases with no gene match: 13. The length of the CDR3 is 16 residues. The CDR3 protein is CASSAGDSTAFYEQYF. The CDR3 nucleotides read TGTGCCAGCAGCGCTGGGGACAGTACCGCATTCTACGAGCAGTACTTC. The entire variable domain, with the rest obtained from reference TRBV5-6 and TRBJ2-7, is as follows: DAGVTQSPTHLIKTRGQQVTLRCSPKSGHDTVSWYQQALGQGPQFIFQYYEEEERQRGNFPDRFSGHQFPNYSSELNVNALLLGDSALYLCASSAGDSTAFYEQYFGPGTRLTVT.

The rearrangement joins TRBV6-1 to TRBJ1-1; tentative D call: TRBD1 (5 bases). The germline V gene encodes CDR1 MNHNS and CDR2 SASEGT. V was cut by 4 bases and J by 0 bases, with 6 bases left in between. CDR3 length equals 13 residues. The CDR3 reads CASSGQMNTEAFF. The CDR3, as DNA: TGTGCCAGCAGTGGACAGATGAACACTGAAGCTTTCTTT.

A few counts support this clone. The identical CDR3 is also encoded by other nucleotide sequences in the sample. The CDR3 loop is CASSVETGPNSPLHF. CDR3 in DNA: TGTGCCAGCAGCGTAGAGACAGGACCCAATTCACCCCTCCACTTT. The genes are TRBV9 and TRBJ1-6, with D perhaps matching TRBD1 (6 bases). The length of the CDR3 is 15 residues. The V gene lost 0 bases and the J gene lost 7 bases, with 11 bases spanning the gap. CDR1 and CDR2 from the germline V gene are SGDLS and YYNGEE.

The V and J genes are TRBV11-2 and TRBJ2-5; D is unresolved. The tail of the sequence fits TRBJ2-7 better, so the J call may be wrong. In germline, CDR1 is SGHAT, CDR2 FQNNGV. The CDR3 extends over 15 amino acids. CDR3 DNA: TGTGCCAGCAGCTTAGATCTAGGACGGACCTACGAGCAGTACTTC. It yields the protein CASSLDLGRTYEQYF.